The entry below gives a single TCR beta chain sequence along with its context. Its antigen remains unidentified. With 6 bases removed from V and 0 bases from J, the gap between germline ends came to 12 bases. Looked up from germline, CDR1 is KGHSH and CDR2 is LQKENI. The CDR3 has 15 amino acids. This specimen belongs to a study of neoadjuvant nivolumab and ipilimumab in lung cancer. Broader study findings: From pretherapy to surgery, tumor richness and clonality rose with dual therapy.

TCRdb's table, derived via immunoSEQ multiplex PCR, lists solely in-frame clones and lacks some. This table holds 10,000 to 15,000 clones, about two thirds found once. The chain links TRBV18 to TRBJ2-1, with D hard to call. The clonotype originates from an adult with non-small cell lung cancer. The specimen comprised peripheral blood, sampled after neoadjuvant nivolumab, alone or with ipilimumab, at or shortly before surgery. CDR3 residues: CASSLAGFSYNEQFF. CDR3 sequence (DNA): TGTGCCAGCTCCCTGGCAGGCTTCTCCTACAATGAGCAGTTCTTC.